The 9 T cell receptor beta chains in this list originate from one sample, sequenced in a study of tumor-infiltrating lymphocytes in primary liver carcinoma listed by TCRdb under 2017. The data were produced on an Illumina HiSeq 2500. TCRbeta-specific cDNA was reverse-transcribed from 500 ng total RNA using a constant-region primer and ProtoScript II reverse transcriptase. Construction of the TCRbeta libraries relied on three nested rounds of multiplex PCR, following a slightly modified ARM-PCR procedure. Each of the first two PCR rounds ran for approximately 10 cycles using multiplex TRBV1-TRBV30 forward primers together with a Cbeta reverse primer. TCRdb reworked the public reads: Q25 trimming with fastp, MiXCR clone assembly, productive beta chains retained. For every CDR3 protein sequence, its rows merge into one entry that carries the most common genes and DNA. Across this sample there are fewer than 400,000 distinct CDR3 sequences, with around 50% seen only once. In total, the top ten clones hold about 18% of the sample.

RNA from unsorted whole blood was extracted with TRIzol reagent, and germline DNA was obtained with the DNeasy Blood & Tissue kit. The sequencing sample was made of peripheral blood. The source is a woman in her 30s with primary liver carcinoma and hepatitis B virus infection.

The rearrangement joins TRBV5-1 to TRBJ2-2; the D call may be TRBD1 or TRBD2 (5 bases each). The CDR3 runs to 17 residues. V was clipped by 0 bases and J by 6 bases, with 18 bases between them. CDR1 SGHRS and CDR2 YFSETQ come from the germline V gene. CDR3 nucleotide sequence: TGCGCCAGCAGCTTGGCTACCGGGACCCGCGGCGCCGGGGAGCTGTTTTTT. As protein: CASSLATGTRGAGELFF.

The CDR3 nucleotides read TGTGCCAGCAGCCAAGGGACCTCCGCCGAGCAGTACTTC. Its protein is CASSQGTSAEQYF. The V call is TRBV6-2 or TRBV6-3, the J call TRBJ2-7, with D possibly called TRBD1 or TRBD2 (5 bases each). CDR1 and CDR2 from the germline V gene are MNHEY and SVGEGT. The CDR3 runs 13 residues. V lost 6 bases and J lost 6, with 15 bases in between.

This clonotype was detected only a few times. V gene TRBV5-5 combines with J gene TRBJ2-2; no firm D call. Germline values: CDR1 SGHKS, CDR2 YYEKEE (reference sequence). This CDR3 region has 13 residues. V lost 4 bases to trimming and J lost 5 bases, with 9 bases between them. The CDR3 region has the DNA TGTGCCAGCAGCCTCTGGGAAACCGGGGAGCTGTTTTTT. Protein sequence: CASSLWETGELFF.

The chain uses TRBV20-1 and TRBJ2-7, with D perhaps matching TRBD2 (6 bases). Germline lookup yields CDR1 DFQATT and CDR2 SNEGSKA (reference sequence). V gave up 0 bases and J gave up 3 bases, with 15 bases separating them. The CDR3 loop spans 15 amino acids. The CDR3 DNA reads TGCAGTGCTAGAGATAGTGGAGGGCAGGTCTACGAGCAGTACTTC. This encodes CSARDSGGQVYEQYF.

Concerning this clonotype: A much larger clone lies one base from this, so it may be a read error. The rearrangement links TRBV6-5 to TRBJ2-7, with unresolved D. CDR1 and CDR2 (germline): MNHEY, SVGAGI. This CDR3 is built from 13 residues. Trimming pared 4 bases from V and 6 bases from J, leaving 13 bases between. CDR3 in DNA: TGTGCCAGCAGTTCCCTATTTCGAACCGAGCAGTACTTC. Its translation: CASSSLFRTEQYF.

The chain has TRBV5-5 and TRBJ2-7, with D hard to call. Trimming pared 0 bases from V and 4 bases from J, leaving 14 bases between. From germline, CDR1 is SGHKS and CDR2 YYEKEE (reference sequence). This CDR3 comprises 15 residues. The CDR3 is CASSLAGTTSYEQYF. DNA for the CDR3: TGTGCCAGCAGCTTGGCCGGAACAACCTCTTACGAGCAGTACTTC. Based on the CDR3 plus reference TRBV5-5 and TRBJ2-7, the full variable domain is DAGVTQSPTHLIKTRGQQVTLRCSPISGHKSVSWYQQVLGQGPQFIFQYYEKEERGRGNFPDRFSARQFPNYSSELNVNALLLGDSALYLCASSLAGTTSYEQYFGPGTRLTVT.

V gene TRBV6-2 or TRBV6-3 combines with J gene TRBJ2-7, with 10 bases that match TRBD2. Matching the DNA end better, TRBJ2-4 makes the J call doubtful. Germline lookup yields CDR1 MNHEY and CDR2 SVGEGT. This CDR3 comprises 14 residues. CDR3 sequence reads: CASTLGTSVIIQYF. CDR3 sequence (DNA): TGTGCCAGCACCCTAGGGACTAGCGTTATCATTCAGTACTTC.

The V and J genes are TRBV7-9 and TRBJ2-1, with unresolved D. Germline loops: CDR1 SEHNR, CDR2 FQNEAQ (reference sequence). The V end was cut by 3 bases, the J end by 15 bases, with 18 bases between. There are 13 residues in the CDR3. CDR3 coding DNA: TGTGCCAGCAGCTTTATTAGCAGGAGAAACCCGTTCTTC. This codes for CASSFISRRNPFF.

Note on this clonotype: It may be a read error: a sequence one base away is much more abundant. In DNA, the CDR3 is TGTGCCAGCTTCACAGTGAGCGGGGGGGGCAATGAGCAGTTCTTC. Its translation: CASFTVSGGGNEQFF. This sequence joins TRBV12-3 or TRBV12-4 and TRBJ2-1; 10 bases fit TRBD2. CDR3 length: 15 amino acids. V was clipped by 8 bases and J by 6 bases; unmatched bases: 10.